The clone carrying this T cell receptor (beta chain) was detected ten times or more. The antigen remains unidentified. CDR1 is SGHAT and CDR2 is FQNNGV in the germline V gene. J was trimmed by 2 bases and V by 4 bases; bases with no gene match: 4. The length of the CDR3 is 15 residues. The sample originates from a study of T-cell reconstitution after alpha-beta-depleted transplantation in children. The study, taken as a whole, reports: Newly made T cells mostly supplied T-cell counts and diversity one year after transplant. Surviving recipient T cells and intrathymic progenitors accounted for some patients' high TCRbeta diversity at day 60. Expanded graft clones, several hundred of them, were reportedly the source of alpha-beta T cells about two months after transplant.

TCRbeta library construction was performed incorporating unique molecular identifiers. MiXCR was run by TCRdb on the PCR reads, yielding one entry per CDR3 protein. The table records roughly 180,000 distinct CDR3 sequences, around 10% of them present only once. Sample: PBMCs, taken before TCRalphabeta/CD19-depleted stem cell transplant. The chain carries TRBV11-2 and TRBJ2-1, with 8 bases that match TRBD2. This TCR came from a boy between 2 and 10 years old with acute myeloid leukemia, due to receive a stem cell transplant. The CDR3: CASSSERGTYNEQFF. The DNA for the CDR3 is TGTGCCAGCAGCTCCGAGCGGGGGACCTACAATGAGCAGTTCTTC.